Reported below is one T cell receptor (beta chain). CDR3 length: 15 residues. Trimming at V came to 7 bases and at J to 3 bases, leaving 10 bases not matched to a gene. The germline CDR1 and CDR2 sequences are LGHDT and YNNKEL (reference sequence). This sample is part of a study of blood T cell repertoires in COVID-19. The overall study: Samples came from the United States, Italy and Spain, spanning acute and convalescent COVID-19.

Libraries were prepared by immunoSEQ multiplex PCR; TCRdb keeps only in-frame clonotypes and omits some of them. The data show about 14,000 clones, approximately 86% seen once. This clonotype originated in a human donor in a cohort sampled during active COVID-19. This sequence joins TRBV3-1 (or the pseudogene TRBV3-2) and TRBJ2-3; 7 bases are shared with TRBD2. The sample was peripheral blood. The CDR3 protein is CASTQRAGGTDTQYF. The CDR3 nucleotides are TGTGCCAGCACCCAGCGGGCCGGGGGGACAGATACGCAGTATTTT.